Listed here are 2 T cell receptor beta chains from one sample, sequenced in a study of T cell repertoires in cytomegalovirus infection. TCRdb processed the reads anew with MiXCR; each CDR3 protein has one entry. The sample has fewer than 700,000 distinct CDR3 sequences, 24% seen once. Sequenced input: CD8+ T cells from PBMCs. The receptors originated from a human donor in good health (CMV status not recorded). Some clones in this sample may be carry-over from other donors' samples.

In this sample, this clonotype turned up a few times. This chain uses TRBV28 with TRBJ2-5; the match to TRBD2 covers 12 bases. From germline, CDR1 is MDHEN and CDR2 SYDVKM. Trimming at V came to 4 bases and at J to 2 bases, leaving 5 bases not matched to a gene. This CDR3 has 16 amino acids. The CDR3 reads CASSSWTSGEQETQYF. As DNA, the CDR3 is TGTGCCAGCAGTTCTTGGACTAGCGGGGAGCAAGAGACCCAGTACTTC.

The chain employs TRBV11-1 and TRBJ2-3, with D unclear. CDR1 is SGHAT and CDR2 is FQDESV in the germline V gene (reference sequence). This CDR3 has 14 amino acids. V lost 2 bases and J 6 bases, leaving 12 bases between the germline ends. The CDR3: CASSLTYFGDTQYF. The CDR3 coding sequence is TGTGCCAGCAGCTTAACCTACTTCGGGGATACGCAGTATTTT.